These 24 T cell receptor beta chains came from one sample sequenced in a study of T cell responses to AZD1222 COVID-19 vaccine. TCRdb keeps only in-frame clones here, not all; method: immunoSEQ multiplex PCR. The table lists fewer than 200,000 clones, roughly 87% of them singletons. Sequencing was performed on peripheral blood, taken 28 days after the second AZD1222 dose. The receptors come from an adult who received the AZD1222 COVID-19 vaccine.

CDR3 DNA sequence: TGCGCCAGCAGCCAAGGGGACAGGGGTCTTCAGCCCCAGCATTTT. Amino acid sequence: CASSQGDRGLQPQHF. J is TRBJ1-5 and V is TRBV4-1; 10 positions match TRBD1. CDR1 and CDR2 (germline): MGHRA, YSYEKL. This CDR3 contains 15 residues. V gave up 1 base and J gave up 6 bases; unmatched junction bases: 3.

This clone was observed a few times. The chain has TRBV12-3 or TRBV12-4 and TRBJ1-1; no clear D. V gave up 3 bases and J gave up 5 bases, with 10 bases separating them. This CDR3 spans 13 amino acids. CDR3 in amino acids: CASSFFSRTEAFF. The CDR3 coding sequence is TGTGCCAGCAGTTTCTTCTCTCGGACTGAAGCTTTCTTT.

A single count supports this clone. The genes are TRBV18 and TRBJ2-7; tentatively, D is TRBD1 or TRBD2 (5 bases each). Germline loops: CDR1 KGHSH, CDR2 LQKENI. The CDR3 totals 15 residues. The V gene lost 3 bases and the J gene lost 1 base, with 13 bases spanning the gap. CDR3 coding DNA: TGTGCCAGCTCACCGAGGGGAATCGGGTCCTACGAGCAGTACTTC. Protein: CASSPRGIGSYEQYF.

The chain combines TRBV27 with TRBJ2-3; 7 bases are a match to TRBD1. The V segment lost 4 bases and the J segment 4 bases; nucleotides outside the gene matches: 14. This CDR3 is built from 17 residues. CDR1 is MNHEY and CDR2 is SMNVEV in the germline V gene (reference sequence). CDR3 DNA sequence: TGTGCCAGCAGTTATTCATCCGAACAGGGGCTGGCAGATACGCAGTATTTT. Its protein is CASSYSSEQGLADTQYF.

J is TRBJ1-4 and V is TRBV29-1; the D is unclear. CDR1 is SQVTM, CDR2 ANQGSEA, per germline. The V end lost 4 bases, the J end lost 8 bases, and 5 bases lay between the germline ends. The CDR3 extends over 10 amino acids. CDR3 sequence reads: CSVGEEKLFF. CDR3 nucleotide sequence: TGCAGCGTTGGAGAGGAAAAACTGTTTTTT.

This chain joins TRBV11-2 and TRBJ2-7; D remains unclear. The CDR3 runs 14 residues. Germline CDR1 and CDR2: SGHAT and FQNNGV. V lost 6 bases to trimming and J lost 3 bases, with 15 bases between them. The CDR3 nucleotides read TGTGCCAGCAGAATAAGGCAGACGGGCTACGAGCAGTACTTC. This encodes CASRIRQTGYEQYF.

The rearrangement uses TRBV30 and TRBJ2-5; no definite D call. CDR1 GTSNPN and CDR2 SVGIG come from the germline V gene (reference sequence). This CDR3 comprises 15 residues. Trimming pared 0 bases from V and 0 bases from J, leaving 11 bases between. DNA for the CDR3: TGTGCCTGGAGTGTACTACTACCTCACCAAGAGACCCAGTACTTC. Amino acid sequence: CAWSVLLPHQETQYF.

This sequence joins TRBV6-1 and TRBJ2-2; tentative D call: TRBD1 (6 bases). Germline CDR1 and CDR2: MNHNS and SASEGT. The CDR3 contains 14 residues. Trimming took 1 base from V and 3 from J, leaving 6 bases between them. The chain's CDR3 is CASSEGTDTGELFF. The CDR3 DNA reads TGTGCCAGCAGTGAAGGGACAGACACCGGGGAGCTGTTTTTT.

The CDR3 loop reads CASSIQGRTEAFF. The CDR3 DNA follows: TGTGCCAGTAGTATACAGGGGCGCACTGAAGCTTTCTTT. V is TRBV19 and J is TRBJ1-1, with D perhaps matching TRBD1 (6 bases). Germline loops: CDR1 LNHDA, CDR2 SQIVND (reference sequence). Trimming removed 2 bases from V and 4 bases from J, with 8 bases in between. The CDR3 is made up of 13 amino acids.

This clone was counted between two and nine times. The chain uses TRBV4-1 and TRBJ2-7; perhaps TRBD2 as D (6 bases). Germline values: CDR1 MGHRA, CDR2 YSYEKL. This CDR3 comprises 17 residues. V lost 1 base, J lost 4 bases, and 20 bases lay in between. As DNA, the CDR3 is TGCGCCAGCAGCCAAGTCTCGAGTGCGGGGCAAGGATACGAGCAGTACTTC. It encodes CASSQVSSAGQGYEQYF.

This chain connects TRBV6-6 to TRBJ2-7; perhaps TRBD2 as D (6 bases). The germline V and J ends were trimmed by 6 bases and 3 bases, with 15 bases remaining between them. This CDR3 has 14 residues. CDR1 and CDR2 (germline): MNHNY, SVGAGI (reference sequence). In DNA form, the CDR3 reads TGTGCCAGCAGAAAGACTGCGGGGCACTACGAGCAGTACTTC. Its protein is CASRKTAGHYEQYF.

This clone was seen a single time. This chain links TRBV7-9 with TRBJ2-1; TRBD1 matches at 10 bases. Germline V gives CDR1 SEHNR, CDR2 FQNEAQ (reference sequence). The CDR3 is made up of 15 amino acids. The ends lost 5 bases at V and 8 bases at J; junction bases unmatched: 9. The chain's CDR3 is CASSDGTGVMDEQFF. CDR3 sequence (DNA): TGTGCCAGCAGCGATGGGACAGGGGTTATGGATGAGCAGTTCTTC.

The chain has TRBV15 and TRBJ1-1; maybe TRBD1 (5 bases). V was pared by 0 bases and J by 6 bases, with 14 bases between. Germline V lookup: CDR1 LNHNV, CDR2 YYDKDF (reference sequence). CDR3 length: 15 amino acids. The CDR3 loop reads CATSRDRDSWAEAFF. The CDR3 DNA reads TGTGCCACCAGCAGAGATAGGGACTCCTGGGCTGAAGCTTTCTTT.

The V and J genes are TRBV11-2 and TRBJ2-2; maybe TRBD2 (5 bases). Germline CDR1 and CDR2: SGHAT and FQNNGV. The CDR3 is 13 residues long. The V end was cut by 0 bases, the J end by 7 bases, with 6 bases between. The CDR3 is CASSLEAGGELFF. The DNA for the CDR3 is TGTGCCAGCAGCTTAGAGGCGGGCGGGGAGCTGTTTTTT.

The V and J genes are TRBV19 and TRBJ2-1; TRBD2 agrees at 7 bases. The germline V gene has CDR1 LNHDA and CDR2 SQIVND (reference sequence). The CDR3 contains 14 residues. V shed 7 bases and J 2 bases; nucleotides not matched to a gene: 5. The CDR3 DNA is TGTGCCAGTACCTGGGGGGGAGCCTACAATGAGCAGTTCTTC. Translated, it gives CASTWGGAYNEQFF. Complete variable domain (other parts from reference TRBV19 and TRBJ2-1): DGGITQSPKYLFRKEGQNVTLSCEQNLNHDAMYWYRQDPGQGLRLIYYSQIVNDFQKGDIAEGYSVSREKKESFPLTVTSAQKNPTAFYLCASTWGGAYNEQFFGPGTRLTVL.

The genes are TRBV9 and TRBJ1-2; no reliable D call. Germline V lookup: CDR1 SGDLS, CDR2 YYNGEE. This CDR3 has 12 amino acids. Trimming removed 8 bases at V and 4 bases at J, with 12 bases between. The CDR3 sequence is CASDTEGYGYTF. Here the CDR3 DNA reads TGTGCCAGTGATACAGAGGGCTATGGCTACACCTTC. The full variable domain, its missing parts supplied by reference TRBV9 and TRBJ1-2, is DSGVTQTPKHLITATGQRVTLRCSPRSGDLSVYWYQQSLDQGLQFLIQYYNGEERAKGNILERFSAQQFPDLHSELNLSSLELGDSALYFCASDTEGYGYTFGSGTRLTVV.

The CDR3 protein is CASSPVQTGGNTEAFF. In nucleotides, the CDR3 is TGCGCCAGCAGCCCAGTGCAAACAGGGGGTAATACTGAAGCTTTCTTT. The genes are TRBV4-1 and TRBJ1-1, with 8 bases that match TRBD1. Germline V gene sequence: CDR1 MGHRA, CDR2 YSYEKL. Germline trimming cut 4 bases from V and 5 bases from J; bases unmatched to any gene: 12. This CDR3 spans 16 amino acids.

The rearrangement joins TRBV5-6 to TRBJ2-2; D gene unclear. Trimming stripped 3 bases from V and 8 bases from J, with 8 bases between. CDR1 and CDR2 from the germline V gene are SGHDT and YYEEEE. CDR3 length: 12 amino acids. In DNA, the CDR3 is TGTGCCAGCAGCTATAACCTGGGGGAGCTGTTTTTT. Its protein is CASSYNLGELFF.

The chain uses TRBV11-2 and TRBJ1-1, with 7 bases lining up with TRBD1. CDR3 size: 16 residues. The V and J ends lost 3 bases and 4 bases, in that order; junction bases with no gene match: 11. Germline V gives CDR1 SGHAT, CDR2 FQNNGV. The CDR3 loop is CASSFSTGMFRTEAFF. Written as DNA, the CDR3 is TGTGCCAGCAGCTTCTCGACAGGGATGTTCCGCACTGAAGCTTTCTTT.

This chain joins TRBV6-2 or TRBV6-3 and TRBJ1-4, with D maybe TRBD1 (5 bases). The germline gives CDR1 MNHEY, CDR2 SVGEGT. The CDR3 is 14 amino acids. The V end was cut by 2 bases, the J end by 14 bases, with 18 bases between. This chain's CDR3 is CASSYVPTTEGLFF. DNA of the CDR3: TGTGCCAGCAGTTACGTTCCGACGACAGAAGGTCTGTTTTTT.

V is TRBV9 and J is TRBJ2-1, with unresolved D. This CDR3 is built from 16 residues. Trimming took off 1 base at V and 0 bases at J, with 11 bases between the two ends. Per germline, CDR1 SGDLS and CDR2 YYNGEE. The CDR3 region is CASSVRDIPSYNEQFF. The CDR3 DNA follows: TGTGCCAGCAGCGTACGAGACATCCCCTCCTACAATGAGCAGTTCTTC.

The chain couples TRBV7-2 to TRBJ2-7; D remains ambiguous. The V and J ends lost 5 bases and 3 bases respectively, with 11 bases between them. This CDR3 has 13 amino acids. In germline, CDR1 is SGHTA, CDR2 FQGNSA. CDR3 bases: TGTGCCAGCAGCCTAGAGTTGCGCTACGAGCAGTACTTC. Residues: CASSLELRYEQYF.

V is TRBV4-3 and J is TRBJ2-4; D might be TRBD2 (6 bases). The germline V gene has CDR1 LGHNA and CDR2 YSLEER. The CDR3 extends over 17 amino acids. V dropped 0 bases and J dropped 3 bases, with 15 bases sitting between them. The CDR3 sequence: CASSQDLVAAIKNIQYF. The CDR3, as DNA: TGCGCCAGCAGCCAAGATTTAGTAGCGGCGATCAAAAACATTCAGTACTTC.

This clone was recorded only once. The chain couples TRBV9 to TRBJ2-5; TRBD2 matches at 12 bases. The CDR3 runs 15 residues. Germline loops: CDR1 SGDLS, CDR2 YYNGEE. V dropped 1 base and J dropped 5; count of bases not matched to a gene: 3. The CDR3 DNA reads TGTGCCAGCAGCGTACTAGCGGGGGGGCTGGAGACCCAGTACTTC. Protein sequence: CASSVLAGGLETQYF.